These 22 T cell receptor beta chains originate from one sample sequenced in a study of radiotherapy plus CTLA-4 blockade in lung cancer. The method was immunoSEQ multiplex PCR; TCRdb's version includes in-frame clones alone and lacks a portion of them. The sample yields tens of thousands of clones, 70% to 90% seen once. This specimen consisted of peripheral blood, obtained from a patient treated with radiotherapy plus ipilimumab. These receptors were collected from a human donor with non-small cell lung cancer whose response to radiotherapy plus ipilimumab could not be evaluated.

CDR3 sequence: CASSSGQNTEAFF. The CDR3 DNA follows: TGTGCCAGCAGCTCGGGACAAAACACTGAAGCTTTCTTT. This rearrangement joins TRBV11-2 to TRBJ1-1; D is perhaps TRBD1 (6 bases). The CDR3 sequence is 13 residues long. The germline CDR1 and CDR2 sequences are SGHAT and FQNNGV. V was cut by 4 bases and J by 2 bases, with 8 bases left in between.

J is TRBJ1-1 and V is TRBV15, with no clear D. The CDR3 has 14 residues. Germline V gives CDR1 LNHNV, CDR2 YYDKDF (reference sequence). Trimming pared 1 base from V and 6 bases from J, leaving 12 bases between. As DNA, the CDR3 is TGTGCCACCAGCAGAGTGCGCCCCTATTCTGAAGCTTTCTTT. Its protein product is CATSRVRPYSEAFF.

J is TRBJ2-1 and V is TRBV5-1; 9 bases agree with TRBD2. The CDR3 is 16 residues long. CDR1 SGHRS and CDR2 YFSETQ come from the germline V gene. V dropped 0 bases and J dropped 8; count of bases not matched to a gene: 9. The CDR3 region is CASSLEGGGAIDEQFF. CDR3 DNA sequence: TGCGCCAGCAGCTTGGAAGGCGGGGGGGCCATCGATGAGCAGTTCTTC.

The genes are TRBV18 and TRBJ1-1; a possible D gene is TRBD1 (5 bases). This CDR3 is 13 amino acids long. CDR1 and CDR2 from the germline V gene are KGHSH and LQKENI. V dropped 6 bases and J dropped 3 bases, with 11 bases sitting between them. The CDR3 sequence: CASSLGVDTEAFF. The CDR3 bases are TGTGCCAGCTCCCTAGGGGTGGACACTGAAGCTTTCTTT.

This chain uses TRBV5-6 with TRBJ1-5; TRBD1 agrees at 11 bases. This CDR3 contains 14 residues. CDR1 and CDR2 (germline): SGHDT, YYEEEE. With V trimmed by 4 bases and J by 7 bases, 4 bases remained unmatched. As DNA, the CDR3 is TGTGCCAGCAGCCTGGGGACAGGGGGGCAGCCCCAGCATTTT. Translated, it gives CASSLGTGGQPQHF. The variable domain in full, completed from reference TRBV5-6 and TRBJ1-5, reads DAGVTQSPTHLIKTRGQQVTLRCSPKSGHDTVSWYQQALGQGPQFIFQYYEEEERQRGNFPDRFSGHQFPNYSSELNVNALLLGDSALYLCASSLGTGGQPQHFGDGTRLSIL.

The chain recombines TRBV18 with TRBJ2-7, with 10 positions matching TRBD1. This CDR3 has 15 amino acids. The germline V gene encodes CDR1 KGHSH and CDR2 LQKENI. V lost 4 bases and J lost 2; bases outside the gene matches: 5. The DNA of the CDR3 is TGTGCCAGCTCACAGGAAGGGACAGGGGCCTACGAGCAGTACTTC. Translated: CASSQEGTGAYEQYF.

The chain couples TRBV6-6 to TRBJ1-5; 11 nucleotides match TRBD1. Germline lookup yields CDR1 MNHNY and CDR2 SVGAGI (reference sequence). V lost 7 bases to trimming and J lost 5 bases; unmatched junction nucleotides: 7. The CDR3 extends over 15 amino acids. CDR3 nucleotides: TGTGCCAGCATTCCGGACAGGGGGCAGGATCAGCCCCAGCATTTT. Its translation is CASIPDRGQDQPQHF.

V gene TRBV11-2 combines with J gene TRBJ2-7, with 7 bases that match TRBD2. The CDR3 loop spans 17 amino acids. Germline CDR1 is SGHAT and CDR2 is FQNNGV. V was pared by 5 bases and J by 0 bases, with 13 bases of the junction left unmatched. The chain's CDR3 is CASSPLGGTVSSYEQYF. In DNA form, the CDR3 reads TGTGCCAGCAGCCCCCTCGGGGGGACGGTGAGCTCCTACGAGCAGTACTTC.

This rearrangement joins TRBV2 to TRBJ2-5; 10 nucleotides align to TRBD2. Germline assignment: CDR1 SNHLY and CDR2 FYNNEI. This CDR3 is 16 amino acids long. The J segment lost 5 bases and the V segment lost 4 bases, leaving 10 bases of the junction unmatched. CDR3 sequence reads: CASSAGQRGGRETQYF. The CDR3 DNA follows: TGTGCCAGCAGTGCCGGGCAGCGGGGGGGCCGGGAGACCCAGTACTTC.

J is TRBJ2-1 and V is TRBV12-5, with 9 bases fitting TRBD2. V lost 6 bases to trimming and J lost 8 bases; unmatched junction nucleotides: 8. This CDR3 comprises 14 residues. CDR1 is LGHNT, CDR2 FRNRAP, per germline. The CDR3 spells CASGEGTSRDEQFF. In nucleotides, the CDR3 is TGTGCTAGTGGGGAGGGGACTAGCCGAGATGAGCAGTTCTTC.

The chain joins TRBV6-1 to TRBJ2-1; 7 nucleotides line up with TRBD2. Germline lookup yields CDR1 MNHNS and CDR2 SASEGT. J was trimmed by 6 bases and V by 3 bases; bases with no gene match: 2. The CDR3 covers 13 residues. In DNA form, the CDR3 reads TGTGCCAGCAGTGATGGGGGGGTCAATGAGCAGTTCTTC. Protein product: CASSDGGVNEQFF.

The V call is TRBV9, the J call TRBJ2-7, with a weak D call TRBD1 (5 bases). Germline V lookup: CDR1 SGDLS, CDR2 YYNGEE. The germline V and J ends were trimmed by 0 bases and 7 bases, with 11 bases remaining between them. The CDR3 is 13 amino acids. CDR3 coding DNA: TGTGCCAGCAGCGTAGTTCTGCAGGGAGAGCAGTACTTC. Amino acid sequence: CASSVVLQGEQYF.

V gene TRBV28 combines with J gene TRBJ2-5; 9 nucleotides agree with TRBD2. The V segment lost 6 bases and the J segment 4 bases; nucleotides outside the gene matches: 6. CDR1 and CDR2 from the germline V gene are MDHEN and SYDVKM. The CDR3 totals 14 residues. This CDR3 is CASRSGTSRETQYF. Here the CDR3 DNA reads TGTGCCAGCAGGTCCGGGACTAGCAGAGAGACCCAGTACTTC.

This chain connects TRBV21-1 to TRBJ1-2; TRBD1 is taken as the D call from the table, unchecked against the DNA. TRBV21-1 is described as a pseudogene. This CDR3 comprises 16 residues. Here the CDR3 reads CASSKPPQGALRGYTF. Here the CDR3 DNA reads TGTGCCAGCAGCAAACCACCGCAGGGGGCTCTGAGAGGCTACACCTTC.

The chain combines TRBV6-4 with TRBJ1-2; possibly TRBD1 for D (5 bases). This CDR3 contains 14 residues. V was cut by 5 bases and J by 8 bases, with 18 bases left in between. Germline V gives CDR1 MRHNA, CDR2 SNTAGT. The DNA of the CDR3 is TGTGCCAGCAGTCCCGATCCAGGGTACGGCGGCTACACCTTC. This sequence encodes CASSPDPGYGGYTF.

The CDR3 DNA reads TGTGCCAGTTCGCAGACTCCGTTGAGGATGGAGACCCAGTACTTC. This codes for CASSQTPLRMETQYF. V is TRBV19 and J is TRBJ2-5; D gene unclear. CDR1 and CDR2 from the germline V gene are LNHDA and SQIVND (reference sequence). The CDR3 extends over 15 amino acids. Deletions cut 8 bases from V and 5 bases from J, with 21 bases between. Full variable domain (rest looked up from reference TRBV19 and TRBJ2-5): DGGITQSPKYLFRKEGQNVTLSCEQNLNHDAMYWYRQDPGQGLRLIYYSQIVNDFQKGDIAEGYSVSREKKESFPLTVTSAQKNPTAFYLCASSQTPLRMETQYFGPGTRLLVL.

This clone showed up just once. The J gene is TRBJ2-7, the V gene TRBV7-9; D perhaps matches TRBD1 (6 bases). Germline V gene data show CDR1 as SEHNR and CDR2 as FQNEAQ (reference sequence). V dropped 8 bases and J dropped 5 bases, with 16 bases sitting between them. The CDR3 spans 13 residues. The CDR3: CASQTPGDDEQYF. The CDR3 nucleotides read TGTGCCAGCCAAACCCCAGGGGACGACGAGCAGTACTTC.

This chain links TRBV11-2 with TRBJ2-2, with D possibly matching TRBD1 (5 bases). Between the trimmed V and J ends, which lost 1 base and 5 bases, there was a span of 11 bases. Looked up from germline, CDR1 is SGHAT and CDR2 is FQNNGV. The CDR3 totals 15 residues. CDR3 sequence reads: CASSLASRGTGELFF. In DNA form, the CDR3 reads TGTGCCAGCAGCTTAGCGAGTAGGGGAACCGGGGAGCTGTTTTTT.

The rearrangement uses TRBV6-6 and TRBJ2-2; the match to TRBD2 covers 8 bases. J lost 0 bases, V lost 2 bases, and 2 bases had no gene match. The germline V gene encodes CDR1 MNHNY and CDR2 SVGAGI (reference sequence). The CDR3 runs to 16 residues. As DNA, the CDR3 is TGTGCCAGCAGTTACAACGGGAGGGCGAACACCGGGGAGCTGTTTTTT. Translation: CASSYNGRANTGELFF.

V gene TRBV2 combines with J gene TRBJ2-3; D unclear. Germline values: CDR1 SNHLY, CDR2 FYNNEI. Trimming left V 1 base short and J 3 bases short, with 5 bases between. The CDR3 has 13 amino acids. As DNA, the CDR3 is TGTGCCAGCAGTGAAGGGCAAACAGATACGCAGTATTTT. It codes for CASSEGQTDTQYF. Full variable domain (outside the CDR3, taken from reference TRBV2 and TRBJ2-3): EPEVTQTPSHQVTQMGQEVILRCVPISNHLYFYWYRQILGQKVEFLVSFYNNEISEKSEIFDDQFSVERPDGSNFTLKIRSTKLEDSAMYFCASSEGQTDTQYFGPGTRLTVL.

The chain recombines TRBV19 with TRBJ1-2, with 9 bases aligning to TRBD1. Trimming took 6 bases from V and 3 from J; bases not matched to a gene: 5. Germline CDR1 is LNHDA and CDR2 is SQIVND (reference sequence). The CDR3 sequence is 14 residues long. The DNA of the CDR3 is TGTGCCAGTAGAATGACAGGGGGTGACTATGGCTACACCTTC. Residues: CASRMTGGDYGYTF.

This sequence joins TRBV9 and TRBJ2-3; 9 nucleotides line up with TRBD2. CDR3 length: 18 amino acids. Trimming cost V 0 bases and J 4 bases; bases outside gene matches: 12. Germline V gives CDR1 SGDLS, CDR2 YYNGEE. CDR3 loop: CASSVAEIAGAPPDTQYF. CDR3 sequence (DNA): TGTGCCAGCAGCGTAGCTGAAATAGCGGGGGCACCCCCAGATACGCAGTATTTT.